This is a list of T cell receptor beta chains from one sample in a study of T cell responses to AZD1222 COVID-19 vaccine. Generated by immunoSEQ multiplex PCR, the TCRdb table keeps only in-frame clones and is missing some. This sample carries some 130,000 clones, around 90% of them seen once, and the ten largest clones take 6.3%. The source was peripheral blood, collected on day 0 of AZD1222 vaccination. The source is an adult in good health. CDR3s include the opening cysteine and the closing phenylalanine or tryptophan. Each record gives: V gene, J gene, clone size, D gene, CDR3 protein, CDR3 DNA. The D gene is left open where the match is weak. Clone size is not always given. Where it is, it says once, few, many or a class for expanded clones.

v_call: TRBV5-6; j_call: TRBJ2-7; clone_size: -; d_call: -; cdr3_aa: CASSPGTLYEQYF; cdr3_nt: TGTGCCAGCAGCCCAGGGACATTATACGAGCAGTACTTC
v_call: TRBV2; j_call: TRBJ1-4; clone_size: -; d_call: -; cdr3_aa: CASGGADEKLFF; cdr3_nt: TGTGCCAGCGGAGGGGCCGATGAAAAACTGTTTTTT
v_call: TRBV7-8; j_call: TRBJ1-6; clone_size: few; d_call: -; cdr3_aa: CASSSLSPGYASSPLHF; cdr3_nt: TGTGCCAGCAGCTCTCTAAGTCCAGGGTACGCTAGTTCACCCCTCCACTTT
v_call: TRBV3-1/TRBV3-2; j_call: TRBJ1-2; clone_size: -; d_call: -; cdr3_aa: CASSQDRRGYTF; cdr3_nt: TGTGCCAGCAGCCAAGATAGGCGGGGCTACACCTTC
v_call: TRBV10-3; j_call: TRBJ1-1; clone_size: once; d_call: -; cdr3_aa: CAISASPITANTEAFF; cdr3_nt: TGTGCCATCAGCGCCTCCCCAATAACAGCTAACACTGAAGCTTTCTTT
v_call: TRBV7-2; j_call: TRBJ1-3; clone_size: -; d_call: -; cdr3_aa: CASSLDRTGPGNTIYF; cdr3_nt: TGTGCCAGCAGCTTAGATCGTACAGGGCCTGGAAACACCATATATTTT
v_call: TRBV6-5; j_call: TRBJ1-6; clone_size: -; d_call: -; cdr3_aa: CASKGLGIDSPLHF; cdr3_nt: TGTGCCAGCAAAGGGTTGGGGATTGATTCACCCCTCCACTTT
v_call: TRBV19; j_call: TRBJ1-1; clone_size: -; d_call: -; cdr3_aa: CASSTLGSEAFF; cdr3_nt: TGTGCCAGTAGCACGCTTGGTTCTGAAGCTTTCTTT
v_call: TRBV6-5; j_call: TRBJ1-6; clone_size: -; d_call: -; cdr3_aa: CASSPLGTNNSPLHF; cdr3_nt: TGTGCCAGCAGTCCTCTCGGTACAAACAATTCACCCCTCCACTTT
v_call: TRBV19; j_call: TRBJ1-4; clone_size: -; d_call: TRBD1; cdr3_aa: CASSIGQGIEKLFF; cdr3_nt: TGTGCCAGTAGTATCGGACAGGGGATTGAAAAACTGTTTTTT
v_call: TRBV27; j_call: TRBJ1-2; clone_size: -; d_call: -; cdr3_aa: CASSLSYFPGGGRANYGYTF; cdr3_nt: TGTGCCAGCAGTTTATCTTACTTTCCGGGGGGTGGCCGAGCTAACTATGGCTACACCTTC
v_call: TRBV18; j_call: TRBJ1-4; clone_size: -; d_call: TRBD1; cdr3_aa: CASSTRTGGRGEKLFF; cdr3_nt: TGTGCCAGCTCTACGCGGACAGGGGGACGGGGTGAAAAACTGTTTTTT
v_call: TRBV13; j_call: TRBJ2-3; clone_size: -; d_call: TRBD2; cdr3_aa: CASSSLAATTDTQYF; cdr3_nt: TGTGCCAGCAGCTCGCTAGCGGCAACCACAGATACGCAGTATTTT
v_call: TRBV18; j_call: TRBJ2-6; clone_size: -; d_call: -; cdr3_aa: CASSPPGRPSGANVLTF; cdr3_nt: TGTGCCAGCTCACCGCCGGGACGCCCCTCTGGGGCCAACGTCCTGACTTTC
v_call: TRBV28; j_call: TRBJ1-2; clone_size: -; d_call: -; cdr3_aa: CASSQGGTESYGYTF; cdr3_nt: TGTGCCAGCAGTCAGGGAGGAACCGAGAGCTATGGCTACACCTTC
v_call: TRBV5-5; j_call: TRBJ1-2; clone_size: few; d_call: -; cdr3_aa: CASTSGPNYGYTF; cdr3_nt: TGTGCCAGCACCTCCGGGCCCAACTATGGCTACACCTTC
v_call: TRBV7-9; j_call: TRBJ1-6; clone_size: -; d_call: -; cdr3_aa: CASSPGFSSSPLHF; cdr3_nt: TGTGCCAGCAGCCCCGGGTTCAGTAGTTCACCCCTCCACTTT
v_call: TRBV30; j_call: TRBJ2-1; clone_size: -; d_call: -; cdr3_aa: CAWSVSSVGNEQFF; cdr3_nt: TGTGCCTGGAGTGTATCCAGCGTCGGCAATGAGCAGTTCTTC
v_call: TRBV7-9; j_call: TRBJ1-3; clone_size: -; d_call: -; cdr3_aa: CASSQGRPSGNTIYF; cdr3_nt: TGTGCCAGCAGCCAGGGACGACCCTCTGGAAACACCATATATTTT
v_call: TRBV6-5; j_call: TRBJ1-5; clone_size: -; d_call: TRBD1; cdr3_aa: CASSGTGRQPQHF; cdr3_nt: TGTGCCAGCAGCGGGACAGGGAGGCAGCCCCAGCATTTT
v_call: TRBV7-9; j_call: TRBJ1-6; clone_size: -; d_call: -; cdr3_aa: CASSFGTNNSPLHF; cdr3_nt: TGTGCCAGCAGCTTCGGGACCAATAATTCACCCCTCCACTTT
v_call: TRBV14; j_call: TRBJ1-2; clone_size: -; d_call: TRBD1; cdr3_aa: CASSQGQLYGYTF; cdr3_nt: TGTGCCAGCAGCCAGGGACAGCTCTATGGCTACACCTTC
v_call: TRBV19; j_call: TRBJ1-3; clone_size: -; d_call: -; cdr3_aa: CASSMVGGGSGNTIYF; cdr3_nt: TGTGCCAGTAGTATGGTCGGTGGCGGCTCTGGAAACACCATATATTTT
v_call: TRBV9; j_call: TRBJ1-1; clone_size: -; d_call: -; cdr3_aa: CASSTYSSPTEAFF; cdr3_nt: TGTGCCAGCAGCACCTATTCTTCCCCCACTGAAGCTTTCTTT
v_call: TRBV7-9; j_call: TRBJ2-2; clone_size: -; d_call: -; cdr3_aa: CASSLINHGAGELFF; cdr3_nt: TGTGCCAGCAGCTTAATCAACCACGGGGCCGGGGAGCTGTTTTTT
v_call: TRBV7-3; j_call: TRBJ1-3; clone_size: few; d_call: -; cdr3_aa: CASSQDSSGNTIYF; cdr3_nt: TGTGCCAGCAGCCAGGACAGCTCTGGAAACACCATATATTTT
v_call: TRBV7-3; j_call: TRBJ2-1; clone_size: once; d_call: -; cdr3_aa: CASSLIGGGFRGEQFF; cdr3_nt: TGTGCCAGCAGCTTAATAGGCGGTGGGTTTAGGGGGGAGCAGTTCTTC
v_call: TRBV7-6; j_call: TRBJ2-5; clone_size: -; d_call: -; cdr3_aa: CASSPRSSLLRETQYF; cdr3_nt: TGTGCCAGCAGCCCTCGGTCTAGCTTGCTGAGAGAGACCCAGTACTTC
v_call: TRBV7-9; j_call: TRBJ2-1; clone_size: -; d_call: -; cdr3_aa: CASSQGNEQFF; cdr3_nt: TGTGCCAGCAGCCAGGGAAATGAGCAGTTCTTC
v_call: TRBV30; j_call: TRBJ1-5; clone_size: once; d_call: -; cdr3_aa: CAWSRWGLSNQPQHF; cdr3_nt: TGTGCCTGGAGCCGGTGGGGGCTTAGCAATCAGCCCCAGCATTTT
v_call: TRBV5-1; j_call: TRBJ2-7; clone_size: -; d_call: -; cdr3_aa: CASSLGAHWGEQYF; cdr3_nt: TGCGCCAGCAGCTTGGGGGCCCACTGGGGGGAGCAGTACTTC
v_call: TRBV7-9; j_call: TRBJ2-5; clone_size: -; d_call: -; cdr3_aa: CASSLNSLSGGPKGTQYF; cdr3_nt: TGTGCCAGCAGCTTAAACTCCCTCAGCGGCGGCCCCAAGGGGACCCAGTACTTC
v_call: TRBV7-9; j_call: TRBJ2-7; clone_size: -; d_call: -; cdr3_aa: CAIDSGTHEQYF; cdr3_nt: TGTGCCATTGACAGTGGAACCCACGAGCAGTACTTC
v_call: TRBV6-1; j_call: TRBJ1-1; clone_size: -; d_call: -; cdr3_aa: CASSEAIPPEAFF; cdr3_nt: TGTGCCAGCAGTGAAGCTATTCCCCCTGAAGCTTTCTTT
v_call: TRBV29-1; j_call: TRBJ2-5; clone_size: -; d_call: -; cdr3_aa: CSAGGFGETQYF; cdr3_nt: TGCAGCGCTGGGGGGTTCGGGGAGACCCAGTACTTC
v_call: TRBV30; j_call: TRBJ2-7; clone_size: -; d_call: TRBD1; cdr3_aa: CAWYHPGQGINEQYF; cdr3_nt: TGTGCCTGGTACCATCCGGGACAGGGGATCAACGAGCAGTACTTC
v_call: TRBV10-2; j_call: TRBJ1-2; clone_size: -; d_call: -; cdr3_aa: CASSFGVGGYGYTF; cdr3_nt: TGCGCCAGCAGTTTCGGGGTCGGCGGCTATGGCTACACCTTC
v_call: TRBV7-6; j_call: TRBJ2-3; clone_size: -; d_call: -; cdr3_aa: CASSALGGTLTDTQYF; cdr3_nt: TGTGCCAGCAGCGCCTTGGGTGGGACCCTCACAGATACGCAGTATTTT
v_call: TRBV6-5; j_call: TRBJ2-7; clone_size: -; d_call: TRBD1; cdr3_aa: CACPRPRDRDYEQYF; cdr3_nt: TGTGCCTGCCCTCGCCCCCGGGACAGGGACTACGAGCAGTACTTC
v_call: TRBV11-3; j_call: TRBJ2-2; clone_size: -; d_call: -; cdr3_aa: CASSSHTGELFF; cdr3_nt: TGTGCCAGCAGCTCCCACACCGGGGAGCTGTTTTTT
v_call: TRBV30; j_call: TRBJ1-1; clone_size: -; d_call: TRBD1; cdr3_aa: CAWIRTGVTEAFF; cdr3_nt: TGTGCCTGGATAAGGACAGGAGTCACTGAAGCTTTCTTT